The 32 T cell receptor beta chains below all came from one sample that was sequenced in a study of TIL therapy for anti-PD-1-resistant metastatic lung cancer. Sequencing used immunoSEQ v3. Only in-frame clones appear in the TCRdb table, and some are missing; sequencing was by immunoSEQ multiplex PCR. Among about 59,000 clones listed, roughly 80% were seen once. The time point is: pre-treatment sample, taken before nivolumab and TIL therapy. The material sequenced was blood, taken at baseline. The source of these receptors is a person between 30 and 79 years old with non-small cell lung cancer.

The gene calls are TRBV27 and TRBJ2-7, with a weak D call TRBD2 (6 bases). The V gene's germline CDR1 is MNHEY and CDR2 SMNVEV (reference sequence). Trimming took 7 bases from V and 3 from J, leaving 22 bases between them. This CDR3 contains 16 residues. Here the CDR3 reads CASKSRTGLLNYEQYF. CDR3 DNA: TGTGCCAGCAAGTCCCGAACGGGACTCTTAAACTACGAGCAGTACTTC.

The chain uses TRBV2 and TRBJ1-2, with 8 nucleotides matching TRBD1. The CDR3 length is 14 residues. The ends lost 6 bases at V and 4 bases at J; junction bases unmatched: 7. Germline CDR1 and CDR2: SNHLY and FYNNEI. CDR3 in amino acids: CASRAGQGSYGYTF. CDR3 coding DNA: TGTGCCAGCAGGGCCGGACAGGGTAGCTATGGCTACACCTTC.

With regard to this clone: Other DNA sequences in the same sample also yield this CDR3. In DNA, the CDR3 is TGTGCCAGCAGCTCAGGGTCATATGGCTACACCTTC. The encoded protein is CASSSGSYGYTF. The chain recombines TRBV7-2 with TRBJ1-2; weak D call: TRBD1 (5 bases). Germline-derived CDR1 and CDR2 are SGHTA and FQGNSA. Trimming pared 4 bases from V and 5 bases from J, leaving 8 bases between. The length of the CDR3 is 12 residues. The whole variable domain, remainder taken from reference TRBV7-2 and TRBJ1-2, is GAGVSQSPSNKVTEKGKDVELRCDPISGHTALYWYRQSLGQGLEFLIYFQGNSAPDKSGLPSDRFSAERTGGSVSTLTIQRTQQEDSAVYLCASSSGSYGYTFGSGTRLTVV.

This clone showed up just once. V gene TRBV7-8 combines with J gene TRBJ2-6; the D gene could be TRBD1 or TRBD2 (5 bases each). The CDR3 extends over 18 amino acids. Germline V CDR1 and CDR2: SGHVS, FQNEAQ. The V and J ends lost 1 base and 0 bases respectively, with 13 bases between them. The CDR3 loop is CASSLVPGLSSGANVLTF. CDR3 bases: TGTGCCAGCAGCTTAGTTCCGGGGCTGAGCTCTGGGGCCAACGTCCTGACTTTC.

The V gene is TRBV6-5, the J gene TRBJ2-1; D is ambiguous. V was shortened by 8 bases and J by 7 bases, with 18 bases between the two germline ends. CDR3 size: 14 residues. Germline-derived CDR1 and CDR2 are MNHEY and SVGAGI. The DNA of the CDR3 is TGTGCCAGCGCTCCTGGTCAGTTATCAAATGAGCAGTTCTTC. It codes for CASAPGQLSNEQFF.

The V call is TRBV23-1, the J call TRBJ2-1; D is perhaps TRBD1 (6 bases). TRBV23-1 is an open reading frame whose function is uncertain. The germline V and J ends were trimmed by 11 bases and 8 bases, with 22 bases remaining between them. This CDR3 comprises 14 residues. Written as DNA, the CDR3 is TGCGCCTGCGGGTCGGTACAGGGTATCCATGAGCAGTTCTTC. Its translation: CACGSVQGIHEQFF.

With respect to this clone: Other DNA sequences within the sample encode an identical CDR3. This chain joins TRBV5-4 and TRBJ2-7; D is unresolved. The CDR3 is 13 residues long. Germline lookup yields CDR1 SGHNT and CDR2 YYREEE (reference sequence). V lost 0 bases and J lost 2, with 6 bases in between. The CDR3 nucleotides are TGTGCCAGCAGCTTGGTTGGGCCCTACGAGCAGTACTTC. This codes for CASSLVGPYEQYF.

This clone was detected once. The CDR3 nucleotides are TGTGCCAGCAGCCGGGGCACAGATACGCAGTATTTT. Its protein is CASSRGTDTQYF. The chain combines TRBV4-2 with TRBJ2-3, with unresolved D. Germline V gene sequence: CDR1 LGHNA, CDR2 YNFKEQ. The CDR3 totals 12 residues. V dropped 4 bases and J dropped 1 base, with 3 bases sitting between them.

This sequence joins TRBV7-8 and TRBJ1-2; the match to TRBD1 covers 8 bases. The CDR3 is 16 residues long. The J segment lost 3 bases and the V segment lost 5 bases, leaving 11 bases of the junction unmatched. The germline V gene encodes CDR1 SGHVS and CDR2 FQNEAQ. The CDR3 sequence is CASSPWGQDGHYGYTF. CDR3 bases: TGTGCCAGCAGCCCCTGGGGACAGGATGGCCACTATGGCTACACCTTC.

The chain carries TRBV7-2 and TRBJ2-7, with D possibly being TRBD1 (6 bases). Trimming removed 4 bases at V and 3 bases at J, with 10 bases between. CDR3 length equals 13 residues. Germline CDR1 is SGHTA and CDR2 is FQGNSA. CDR3 residues: CASSSDRVYEQYF. CDR3 nucleotides: TGTGCCAGCAGCTCGGACAGAGTCTACGAGCAGTACTTC.

This clone was counted a single time. The rearrangement links TRBV19 to TRBJ2-3; 7 nucleotides line up with TRBD1. Trimming removed 3 bases from V and 2 bases from J; junction bases left unmatched: 5. The CDR3 is 15 residues long. Germline CDR1 and CDR2: LNHDA and SQIVND (reference sequence). CDR3 sequence reads: CASSMRQGDTDTQYF. For the CDR3, the DNA is TGTGCCAGTAGTATGCGCCAGGGGGACACAGATACGCAGTATTTT. Based on the CDR3 plus reference TRBV19 and TRBJ2-3, the full variable domain is DGGITQSPKYLFRKEGQNVTLSCEQNLNHDAMYWYRQDPGQGLRLIYYSQIVNDFQKGDIAEGYSVSREKKESFPLTVTSAQKNPTAFYLCASSMRQGDTDTQYFGPGTRLTVL.

CDR3: CASSIKQGSVTEAFF. CDR3 nucleotide sequence: TGTGCCAGCAGCATAAAACAGGGTTCGGTCACTGAAGCTTTCTTT. This chain joins TRBV11-2 and TRBJ1-1; D possibly corresponds to TRBD1 (6 bases). CDR1 is SGHAT and CDR2 is FQNNGV in the germline V gene. With 5 bases removed from V and 4 bases from J, the gap between germline ends came to 17 bases. CDR3 size: 15 residues.

The chain combines TRBV5-1 with TRBJ2-7; the D gene could be TRBD1 or TRBD2 (6 bases each). The CDR3 length is 15 residues. V was trimmed by 3 bases and J by 3 bases, leaving 16 bases between them. Germline CDR1 SGHRS, CDR2 YFSETQ. CDR3: CASSSQTGGYYEQYF. CDR3 DNA: TGCGCCAGCAGCTCTCAGACAGGAGGGTACTACGAGCAGTACTTC.

The V gene is TRBV5-1, the J gene TRBJ1-4; 10 positions agree with TRBD1. The CDR3 is made up of 15 amino acids. Germline V gives CDR1 SGHRS, CDR2 YFSETQ. With V trimmed by 4 bases and J by 7 bases, 7 bases remained unmatched. CDR3 protein: CASSTRTGGGEKLFF. CDR3 bases: TGCGCCAGCAGCACCCGGACAGGGGGGGGTGAAAAACTGTTTTTT.

This chain joins TRBV5-1 and TRBJ2-7, with 10 bases aligning to TRBD2. Per the germline V gene, CDR1 is SGHRS and CDR2 is YFSETQ. With V trimmed by 6 bases and J by 0 bases, 6 bases remained unmatched. This CDR3 comprises 15 residues. CDR3 region: CASTSLAGSSYEQYF. DNA of the CDR3: TGCGCCAGCACCTCACTAGCGGGGAGCTCCTACGAGCAGTACTTC.

The chain links TRBV5-1 to TRBJ2-3, with D perhaps TRBD1 or TRBD2 (5 bases each). V dropped 4 bases and J dropped 2 bases, with 14 bases sitting between them. There are 15 residues in the CDR3. Germline V gene sequence: CDR1 SGHRS, CDR2 YFSETQ. The CDR3, as DNA: TGCGCCAGCAGCAGTCGGGGCCACTCCACAGATACGCAGTATTTT. It specifies CASSSRGHSTDTQYF.

The chain is built from TRBV25-1 and TRBJ2-7; the match to TRBD1 covers 8 bases. J was trimmed by 3 bases and V by 7 bases; bases with no gene match: 5. Germline assignment: CDR1 MGHDK and CDR2 SYGVNS. This CDR3 has 13 amino acids. In nucleotides, the CDR3 is TGTGCCAGCATTCGGACAGGGAGCTACGAGCAGTACTTC. Translating it yields CASIRTGSYEQYF.

This sequence joins TRBV27 and TRBJ2-7; TRBD1 matches 10 bases. Looked up from germline, CDR1 is MNHEY and CDR2 is SMNVEV (reference sequence). With V trimmed by 6 bases and J by 3 bases, 8 bases remained unmatched. The CDR3 is 15 amino acids. CDR3 in DNA: TGTGCCAGCAGAGGGACAGGGGTGTTGTTCTACGAGCAGTACTTC. This gives the protein CASRGTGVLFYEQYF.

The CDR3 reads CASSRASGSWNEQFF. DNA for the CDR3: TGTGCCAGTAGTCGGGCTAGCGGGAGTTGGAATGAGCAGTTCTTC. The chain links TRBV19 to TRBJ2-1; 10 nucleotides agree with TRBD2. J lost 7 bases, V lost 5 bases, and 8 bases had no gene match. This CDR3 is built from 15 residues. CDR1 is LNHDA, CDR2 SQIVND, per germline (reference sequence).

This clone was counted between two and nine times. This chain uses TRBV29-1 with TRBJ1-1; 7 nucleotides agree with TRBD1. The CDR3 is 13 amino acids. Germline CDR1 reads SQVTM; CDR2 reads ANQGSEA. The ends lost 7 bases at V and 0 bases at J; junction bases unmatched: 5. CDR3 coding DNA: TGCAGCGCCATGACAGGGATGAACACTGAAGCTTTCTTT. Translated, it gives CSAMTGMNTEAFF.

V gene TRBV28 combines with J gene TRBJ1-4; maybe TRBD1 (5 bases). Germline V gene data show CDR1 as MDHEN and CDR2 as SYDVKM. V shed 4 bases and J shed 7 bases, with 16 bases lying between them. The CDR3 totals 15 residues. CDR3 in amino acids: CASSSGDVKAEKLFF. The CDR3 coding sequence is TGTGCCAGCAGTTCCGGGGACGTGAAGGCTGAAAAACTGTTTTTT.

This clone occurred a few times. The genes are TRBV5-4 and TRBJ2-1, with TRBD2 matching over 9 bases. Germline CDR1 is SGHNT and CDR2 is YYREEE (reference sequence). The J segment lost 8 bases and the V segment lost 0 bases, leaving 6 bases of the junction unmatched. The CDR3 extends over 15 amino acids. DNA for the CDR3: TGTGCCAGCAGCTTGGAAGCGGGAGGATGGGATGAGCAGTTCTTC. Protein: CASSLEAGGWDEQFF.

The table lists this clone with a few counts. The rearrangement links TRBV27 to TRBJ2-7; tentatively, D is TRBD1 (5 bases). The germline V gene encodes CDR1 MNHEY and CDR2 SMNVEV (reference sequence). The ends were cut back, 2 bases at V and 6 bases at J, with 11 bases in the middle. There are 13 residues in the CDR3. The CDR3 bases are TGTGCCAGCAGTTTACCCATTCAGGGCGAGCAGTACTTC. Translated, it gives CASSLPIQGEQYF.

The gene calls are TRBV7-2 and TRBJ2-6, with D possibly matching TRBD1 (5 bases). The V and J ends lost 2 bases and 4 bases respectively, with 9 bases between them. Germline values: CDR1 SGHTA, CDR2 FQGNSA. The CDR3 totals 15 residues. The CDR3 loop reads CASSLFGAGANVLTF. In DNA form, the CDR3 reads TGTGCCAGCAGCTTATTTGGGGCAGGGGCCAACGTCCTGACTTTC.

This clone was seen once. The chain carries TRBV19 and TRBJ2-4; 7 bases are shared with TRBD1. After removal of 3 bases from V and 9 bases from J, the junction contained 8 bases not matched to a gene. CDR3 length equals 14 residues. Germline loops: CDR1 LNHDA, CDR2 SQIVND (reference sequence). The CDR3 reads CASSIDRARGIQYF. The CDR3 DNA reads as TGTGCCAGTAGTATCGACAGGGCGAGGGGCATTCAGTACTTC.

The chain employs TRBV11-2 and TRBJ2-5; tentative D call: TRBD1 (5 bases). The DNA end favors TRBJ2-7, so the J call may be wrong. Germline CDR1 is SGHAT and CDR2 is FQNNGV. The CDR3 spans 14 residues. The CDR3 here is CASSPWGTSYEQYF. The DNA of the CDR3 is TGTGCCAGCAGCCCCTGGGGCACCTCCTACGAGCAGTACTTC.

This chain links TRBV7-2 with TRBJ2-7, with 10 positions matching TRBD1. The trim removed 4 bases at V and 4 bases at J, leaving 7 bases unmatched. The CDR3 runs 15 residues. The germline gives CDR1 SGHTA, CDR2 FQGNSA. The CDR3 DNA reads TGTGCCAGCAGCTACCGGGACAGGGGCGGATACGAGCAGTACTTC. Amino acid sequence: CASSYRDRGGYEQYF.

The V and J genes are TRBV7-2 and TRBJ1-6; 8 bases align to TRBD1. J was trimmed by 8 bases and V by 5 bases; bases with no gene match: 5. The CDR3 runs 14 residues. Germline V gene lookup returns CDR1 SGHTA and CDR2 FQGNSA. The CDR3 reads CASSARQGYSPLHF. The CDR3 coding sequence is TGTGCCAGCAGCGCCAGACAGGGGTATTCACCCCTCCACTTT.

This CDR3 is CASSRGRVQETQYF. The CDR3 DNA sequence: TGTGCCAGCAGCCGGGGGCGGGTCCAAGAGACCCAGTACTTC. V is TRBV7-8 and J is TRBJ2-5, with D perhaps matching TRBD1 or TRBD2 (6 bases each). Trimming took off 5 bases at V and 1 base at J, with 11 bases between the two ends. The CDR3 runs to 14 residues. The germline V gene has CDR1 SGHVS and CDR2 FQNEAQ.

V and J are TRBV10-1 and TRBJ2-3, with 7 bases that match TRBD2. This CDR3 is built from 18 residues. The junction had 10 bases not matched to a gene; V was cut back by 0 bases and J by 1 base. CDR1 is WNHNN, CDR2 SYGVQD, per germline (reference sequence). The CDR3, as DNA: TGCGCCAGCAGTGAGTCCGGGGGGTTGCGGCCTGGCACAGATACGCAGTATTTT. Protein: CASSESGGLRPGTDTQYF.

The chain is built from TRBV5-8 and TRBJ2-6; TRBD1 matches at 7 bases. Looked up from germline, CDR1 is SGHTS and CDR2 is YDEGEE. CDR3 length: 18 amino acids. V gave up 2 bases and J gave up 0 bases; unmatched junction bases: 8. The CDR3 sequence: CASSFTGQSSSGANVLTF. The CDR3 DNA follows: TGTGCCAGCAGCTTTACGGGACAGTCTTCCTCTGGGGCCAACGTCCTGACTTTC.

This clone appeared a single time. Other DNA variants within this sample encode the same CDR3. This rearrangement joins TRBV28 to TRBJ2-1; TRBD2 agrees at 7 bases. CDR3 length: 14 amino acids. V lost 3 bases and J lost 4; bases outside the gene matches: 3. Germline CDR1 reads MDHEN; CDR2 reads SYDVKM. CDR3 coding DNA: TGTGCCAGCAGTTTGGGAGGGGCTTACAATGAGCAGTTCTTC. Amino acid sequence: CASSLGGAYNEQFF.